The 15 T cell receptor beta chains below all came from one sample that was sequenced in a study of T cells in Graves' hyperthyroidism and ophthalmopathy. Amplified TCR beta CDR3 regions came from RNA transcripts. In the first-round RT-PCR of the TCR CDR3, the HTBI primer set was used. TCRdb reprocessed the multiplex PCR reads via MiXCR and lists one record per CDR3 protein. The sample consists of 700,000 or so distinct CDR3 sequences, 14% of them appearing once. Sequences were obtained from blood. Every receptor here comes from a woman between 45 and 65 years old with Graves' ophthalmopathy.

This clonotype was observed a few times. The chain couples TRBV4-2 to TRBJ2-1; 7 nucleotides agree with TRBD2. Germline assignment: CDR1 LGHNA and CDR2 YNFKEQ. The CDR3 is 17 residues long. Losses at the gene ends were 1 base for V and 0 bases for J; bases not matched to a gene: 6. Here the CDR3 DNA reads TGTGCCAGCAGCCAAGGAGGGGACTATATCTCCTACAATGAGCAGTTCTTC. It encodes CASSQGGDYISYNEQFF.

This clonotype has at least ten counts. This chain links TRBV12-3 or TRBV12-4 with TRBJ2-4; 8 bases match TRBD2. The length of the CDR3 is 19 residues. J gave up 1 base and V 6 bases, and 17 bases lay outside the gene matches. CDR3 coding DNA: TGTGCCAGCAGCTATAGTTTGGCCGACGGGAGGGTCGCCAAAAACATTCAGTACTTC. This codes for CASSYSLADGRVAKNIQYF.

Many counts were recorded for this clonotype. J is TRBJ2-2 and V is TRBV5-1; D gene unclear. CDR1 is SGHRS, CDR2 YFSETQ, per germline. The CDR3 covers 15 residues. The ends were cut back, 0 bases at V and 6 bases at J, with 12 bases in the middle. DNA of the CDR3: TGCGCCAGCAGCTTGGGGGCTAGTTGGTCCGGGGAGCTGTTTTTT. This codes for CASSLGASWSGELFF.

This clonotype has just a few counts. V usage is TRBV20-1 and J usage is TRBJ2-7; a possible D gene is TRBD2 (6 bases). V was trimmed by 1 base and J by 5 bases, leaving 18 bases between them. The germline CDR1 and CDR2 sequences are DFQATT and SNEGSKA (reference sequence). The length of the CDR3 is 15 residues. CDR3 DNA: TGCAGTGCTAGAGGGGAGGTTTTTGACTTCCACGAGCAGTACTTC. It specifies CSARGEVFDFHEQYF.

The sample holds many counts of this clonotype. The rearrangement joins TRBV3-1 to TRBJ1-4; 10 bases match TRBD1. The length of the CDR3 is 16 residues. Germline V gene data show CDR1 as LGHDT and CDR2 as YNNKEL (reference sequence). Trimming removed 2 bases from V and 7 bases from J; junction bases left unmatched: 7. This CDR3 is CASSQPYGTGVEKLFF. CDR3 bases: TGTGCCAGCAGCCAACCCTACGGGACAGGGGTTGAAAAACTGTTTTTT.

Note on this clonotype: The missing conserved phenylalanine or tryptophan at the end of this CDR3 makes a read error likely. The V call is TRBV7-9, the J call TRBJ2-7, with 13 bases identical to TRBD2. There are 16 residues in the CDR3. Trimming took 4 bases from V and 1 from J; bases not matched to a gene: 4. Germline V gives CDR1 SEHNR, CDR2 FQNEAQ (reference sequence). CDR3 sequence reads: CASSSRTSGGSYEQYL. The CDR3 region has the DNA TGTGCCAGCAGCTCCCGGACTAGCGGGGGTTCCTACGAGCAGTACCTC.

In its sample, this clonotype was seen many times. This chain joins TRBV24-1 and TRBJ2-7, with D unclear. In germline, CDR1 is KGHDR, CDR2 SFDVKD. The length of the CDR3 is 13 residues. V dropped 3 bases and J dropped 4 bases, with 9 bases sitting between them. Written as DNA, the CDR3 is TGTGCCACCAGTGATCCCAGTTTGTACGAGCAGTACTTC. It encodes CATSDPSLYEQYF.

This clonotype was counted at least ten times. V and J are TRBV4-2 and TRBJ2-7; TRBD1 matches at 8 bases. Trimming took 6 bases from V and 4 from J; bases not matched to a gene: 5. Germline CDR1 and CDR2: LGHNA and YNFKEQ. There are 13 residues in the CDR3. CDR3: CASSVDRAYEQYF. In nucleotides, the CDR3 is TGTGCCAGCAGTGTGGACAGGGCATACGAGCAGTACTTC.

The chain employs TRBV4-2 and TRBJ2-1, with 14 bases identical to TRBD2. Germline V gives CDR1 LGHNA, CDR2 YNFKEQ. The V segment lost 1 base and the J segment 9 bases; nucleotides outside the gene matches: 2. The CDR3 spans 15 residues. CDR3 protein: CASSQATSGRGEQFF. DNA for the CDR3: TGTGCCAGCAGCCAAGCGACTAGCGGGAGGGGTGAGCAGTTCTTC.

The V and J genes are TRBV6-2 or TRBV6-3 and TRBJ2-7; a possible D gene is TRBD2 (6 bases). The length of the CDR3 is 16 residues. Germline V gene data show CDR1 as MNHEY and CDR2 as SVGEGT. V lost 7 bases to trimming and J lost 0 bases, with 19 bases between them. The CDR3 region has the DNA TGTGCCAGCACCCAGGGACTCGCGCCGATCTCCTACGAGCAGTACTTC. Translating gives CASTQGLAPISYEQYF.

At least ten counts were recorded for this clonotype. V and J are TRBV7-9 and TRBJ1-1; D not certain. CDR3 size: 12 residues. The germline V gene has CDR1 SEHNR and CDR2 FQNEAQ (reference sequence). The germline V and J ends were trimmed by 3 bases and 5 bases, with 7 bases remaining between them. The CDR3 region is CASSLLATEAFF. The CDR3 DNA is TGTGCCAGCAGCTTGCTCGCTACTGAAGCTTTCTTT.

This clonotype was seen repeatedly, ten times or more. This chain uses TRBV12-3 or TRBV12-4 with TRBJ2-3; 7 nucleotides agree with TRBD2. The CDR3 is 15 amino acids. Trimming cost V 6 bases and J 6 bases; bases outside gene matches: 12. This CDR3 is CASRMTSRFGDTQYF. The DNA for the CDR3 is TGTGCCAGCAGAATGACTAGCCGGTTCGGGGATACGCAGTATTTT.

This clonotype was picked up many times. This chain connects TRBV3-1 to TRBJ1-2; no firm D call. The germline V gene encodes CDR1 LGHDT and CDR2 YNNKEL (reference sequence). This CDR3 contains 15 residues. Deletions cut 0 bases from V and 0 bases from J, with 8 bases between. The CDR3 protein is CASSQDWQANYGYTF. The CDR3 nucleotides are TGTGCCAGCAGCCAAGATTGGCAGGCTAACTATGGCTACACCTTC.

The chain combines TRBV20-1 with TRBJ2-5; D perhaps matches TRBD2 (6 bases). The CDR3 runs to 13 residues. The ends were cut back, 3 bases at V and 5 bases at J, with 13 bases in the middle. Per the germline V gene, CDR1 is DFQATT and CDR2 is SNEGSKA (reference sequence). This CDR3 is CSASGSLWETQYF. The CDR3 region has the DNA TGCAGTGCTAGCGGGAGCTTGTGGGAGACCCAGTACTTC.

This clonotype was seen a handful of times. The chain couples TRBV15 to TRBJ2-1; TRBD1 aligns across 8 bases. J lost 5 bases, V lost 5 bases, and 11 bases had no gene match. The germline CDR1 and CDR2 sequences are LNHNV and YYDKDF (reference sequence). This CDR3 contains 16 residues. The CDR3 sequence: CATSQFTGGRHNEQFF. DNA of the CDR3: TGTGCCACCAGCCAGTTCACAGGGGGACGGCACAATGAGCAGTTCTTC.